The source of this TCR beta chain is a study of CD8 T cells in Susac syndrome. The CDR3 has 14 residues. Germline V gene data show CDR1 as MGHRA and CDR2 as YSYEKL. The V and J ends lost 3 bases and 6 bases, in that order; junction bases with no gene match: 7. Random hexamers were used to reverse transcribe an amount of roughly 0.5 to 1 ug RNA. MiXCR, applied by TCRdb to the immunoSEQ multiplex PCR reads, yields one record per CDR3 protein. Among fewer than 90,000 distinct CDR3 sequences listed, 80% to 95% were seen once. V gene TRBV4-1 combines with J gene TRBJ1-2, with 7 bases fitting TRBD1. Sequencing was carried out using CD8+ T cells from PBMCs. This receptor was taken from a human donor with Susac syndrome. The CDR3 reads CASSQYTGDNGYTF. CDR3 DNA sequence: TGCGCCAGCAGCCAGTACACAGGGGATAATGGCTACACCTTC.